The 21 T cell receptor beta chains below all came from one sample that was sequenced in a study of cytomegalovirus exposure and HLA in healthy donors. PCR employed 60 Vbeta and 13 Jbeta primers. Clones were sequenced by immunoSEQ multiplex PCR, and TCRdb holds only the in-frame ones, with some missing. The top ten hold about 2% of the sample, which has around 67,000 clones, 65% to 70% seen once. The sequenced material came from PBMCs. Source of these receptors: a woman aged 30 to 39 in good health and CMV-seronegative.

The V and J genes are TRBV11-2 and TRBJ2-3, with a weak D call TRBD1 (5 bases). CDR1 is SGHAT, CDR2 FQNNGV, per germline. Trimming took off 4 bases at V and 4 bases at J, with 9 bases between the two ends. The CDR3 covers 13 residues. The CDR3 coding sequence is TGTGCCAGCAGCTCGCAGGGTCCAGATACGCAGTATTTT. Translated: CASSSQGPDTQYF.

This chain links TRBV19 with TRBJ1-1; D gene unclear. The CDR3 spans 15 residues. The V end was cut by 0 bases, the J end by 5 bases, with 13 bases between. Germline values: CDR1 LNHDA, CDR2 SQIVND (reference sequence). The CDR3 is CASSIDRRRQTEAFF. The CDR3 nucleotides are TGTGCCAGTAGTATAGATCGGCGCAGGCAGACTGAAGCTTTCTTT.

This clone was counted once. The V call is TRBV4-1, the J call TRBJ2-3; D gene unclear. This CDR3 is 13 amino acids long. With 4 bases removed from V and 2 bases from J, the gap between germline ends came to 7 bases. Germline V gene lookup returns CDR1 MGHRA and CDR2 YSYEKL. The CDR3: CASSPPSTDTQYF. CDR3 in DNA: TGCGCCAGCAGCCCCCCCTCCACAGATACGCAGTATTTT.

This clone occurred once. V is TRBV6-1 and J is TRBJ2-7; 10 bases line up with TRBD1. Trimming removed 4 bases from V and 2 bases from J; junction bases left unmatched: 2. The CDR3 loop spans 14 amino acids. From germline, CDR1 is MNHNS and CDR2 SASEGT. This CDR3 reads CASSVGTGAYEQYF. CDR3 nucleotides: TGTGCCAGCAGTGTGGGGACAGGGGCCTACGAGCAGTACTTC.

CDR3 DNA: TGTGCCAGTAGTATAGGACTAGCGGAGGGGACCCAGTACTTC. This translates into CASSIGLAEGTQYF. The chain joins TRBV19 to TRBJ2-5, with 9 bases lining up with TRBD2. Germline CDR1 LNHDA, CDR2 SQIVND (reference sequence). CDR3 length: 14 residues. V shed 1 base, J shed 7 bases, and the junction held 4 bases outside the gene matches.

This clone appeared a few times. The chain links TRBV2 to TRBJ2-2, with D possibly being TRBD1 (5 bases). Trimming removed 5 bases from V and 3 bases from J, with 10 bases in between. This CDR3 spans 14 amino acids. Germline V gives CDR1 SNHLY, CDR2 FYNNEI. CDR3 nucleotide sequence: TGTGCCAGCAGTCCCCCAGGGTACACCGGGGAGCTGTTTTTT. Translation gives CASSPPGYTGELFF.

V usage is TRBV15 and J usage is TRBJ1-5, with D perhaps TRBD1 (5 bases). The germline V gene encodes CDR1 LNHNV and CDR2 YYDKDF (reference sequence). CDR3 size: 15 residues. Trimming stripped 0 bases from V and 3 bases from J, with 9 bases between. The CDR3 loop reads CATSRDRGLNQPQHF. CDR3 DNA: TGTGCCACCAGCAGAGATCGGGGACTCAATCAGCCCCAGCATTTT.

This sequence joins TRBV7-2 and TRBJ2-7, with 8 bases lining up with TRBD2. CDR1 is SGHTA and CDR2 is FQGNSA in the germline V gene. The CDR3 contains 16 residues. Losses at the gene ends were 6 bases for V and 2 bases for J; bases not matched to a gene: 12. CDR3 bases: TGTGCCAGCAGTTACCGGGGGGGGGAAAACGCCTACGAGCAGTACTTC. The encoded protein is CASSYRGGENAYEQYF.

The V and J genes are TRBV5-8 and TRBJ2-2, with 10 positions matching TRBD1. Trimming cost V 4 bases and J 5 bases; bases outside gene matches: 5. There are 15 residues in the CDR3. In germline, CDR1 is SGHTS, CDR2 YDEGEE. The CDR3 DNA is TGTGCCAGCAGCCCCGGGACAGGGGCTACCGGGGAGCTGTTTTTT. The encoded protein is CASSPGTGATGELFF. Supplemented by reference TRBV5-8 and TRBJ2-2, the full variable domain reads EAGVTQSPTHLIKTRGQQATLRCSPISGHTSVYWYQQALGLGLQFLLWYDEGEERNRGNFPPRFSGRQFPNYSSELNVNALELEDSALYLCASSPGTGATGELFFGEGSRLTVL.

V usage is TRBV6-1 and J usage is TRBJ2-2; 7 bases fit TRBD1. Per germline, CDR1 MNHNS and CDR2 SASEGT. The V gene end was trimmed by 10 bases and the J gene end by 1 base; junction bases not matched to a gene: 9. The CDR3 sequence is 15 residues long. The CDR3 loop is CATWAWTGNTGELFF. CDR3 DNA sequence: TGTGCCACATGGGCCTGGACAGGGAACACCGGGGAGCTGTTTTTT.

The rearrangement uses TRBV18 and TRBJ1-6; a weak D match, TRBD1 (6 bases). The germline gives CDR1 KGHSH, CDR2 LQKENI. V was cut by 5 bases and J by 0 bases, with 11 bases left in between. The CDR3 is 16 amino acids. The CDR3 DNA follows: TGTGCCAGCTCAGATCAGGGGAGCTCCTATAATTCACCCCTCCACTTT. This gives the protein CASSDQGSSYNSPLHF. The entire variable domain, with the rest obtained from reference TRBV18 and TRBJ1-6, is as follows: NAGVMQNPRHLVRRRGQEARLRCSPMKGHSHVYWYRQLPEEGLKFMVYLQKENIIDESGMPKERFSAEFPKEGPSILRIQQVVRGDSAAYFCASSDQGSSYNSPLHFGNGTRLTVT.

The gene calls are TRBV2 and TRBJ2-6; D call uncertain. The length of the CDR3 is 14 residues. Trimming removed 4 bases at V and 0 bases at J, with 4 bases between. In germline, CDR1 is SNHLY, CDR2 FYNNEI. The DNA for the CDR3 is TGTGCCAGCAGTGTGAGCTCTGGGGCCAACGTCCTGACTTTC. Encoded protein: CASSVSSGANVLTF. The variable domain in full, completed from reference TRBV2 and TRBJ2-6, reads EPEVTQTPSHQVTQMGQEVILRCVPISNHLYFYWYRQILGQKVEFLVSFYNNEISEKSEIFDDQFSVERPDGSNFTLKIRSTKLEDSAMYFCASSVSSGANVLTFGAGSRLTVL.

The chain carries TRBV11-3 and TRBJ1-2; tentative D call: TRBD1 (5 bases). The germline V and J ends were trimmed by 0 bases and 6 bases, with 8 bases remaining between them. Germline V gene lookup returns CDR1 SGHNT and CDR2 YENEEA. The length of the CDR3 is 13 residues. The CDR3 loop is CASSLEGRDGYTF. The CDR3 DNA reads as TGTGCCAGCAGCTTAGAAGGCAGGGATGGCTACACCTTC. The whole variable domain, filled in from reference TRBV11-3 and TRBJ1-2, reads EAGVVQSPRYKIIEKKQPVAFWCNPISGHNTLYWYLQNLGQGPELLIRYENEEAVDDSQLPKDRFSAERLKGVDSTLKIQPAELGDSAVYLCASSLEGRDGYTFGSGTRLTVV.

The V call is TRBV4-1, the J call TRBJ1-6; D gene uncertain. Germline-derived CDR1 and CDR2 are MGHRA and YSYEKL. The V and J ends lost 4 bases and 0 bases respectively, with 10 bases between them. The CDR3 spans 16 residues. In nucleotides, the CDR3 is TGCGCCAGCAGCCGTCTTGAGAGCTCCTATAATTCACCCCTCCACTTT. Translating it yields CASSRLESSYNSPLHF.

The CDR3 bases are TGTGCCAGCAGCCTAACCCGTGGCTCGGGCTCCAGGGGAGCTTTCTTT. Residues: CASSLTRGSGSRGAFF. The chain carries TRBV7-9 and TRBJ1-1; D may be TRBD1 (6 bases). The CDR3 is 16 amino acids. Germline values: CDR1 SEHNR, CDR2 FQNEAQ (reference sequence). Deletions cut 5 bases from V and 10 bases from J, with 26 bases between.

The rearrangement uses TRBV6-5 and TRBJ2-2, with a weak D call TRBD2 (6 bases). Trimming shortened V by 5 bases and J by 3 bases, and 10 bases separated the two germline ends. From germline, CDR1 is MNHEY and CDR2 SVGAGI. This CDR3 has 14 amino acids. The chain's CDR3 is CASSGGTDTGELFF. DNA of the CDR3: TGTGCCAGCAGTGGAGGGACGGACACCGGGGAGCTGTTTTTT.

The chain has TRBV6-4 and TRBJ2-1; maybe TRBD1 (6 bases). CDR3 size: 14 residues. Per germline, CDR1 MRHNA and CDR2 SNTAGT. V was cut by 2 bases and J by 7 bases, with 12 bases left in between. CDR3 bases: TGTGCCAGCAGTGACCTCGGGACACCAAATGAGCAGTTCTTC. Its protein is CASSDLGTPNEQFF.

This chain joins TRBV11-3 and TRBJ2-3, with 10 positions matching TRBD2. CDR3 length: 15 amino acids. With 5 bases clipped from V and 5 bases from J, the junction kept 7 bases outside the gene matches. Germline values: CDR1 SGHNT, CDR2 YENEEA. This CDR3 reads CASSQAGGLGDTQYF. The DNA of the CDR3 is TGTGCCAGCAGCCAAGCGGGGGGGCTAGGAGATACGCAGTATTTT.

The V call is TRBV6-1, the J call TRBJ1-2; possibly TRBD1 for D (5 bases). The CDR3 length is 12 residues. V was clipped by 8 bases and J by 7 bases, with 14 bases between them. In germline, CDR1 is MNHNS, CDR2 SASEGT. CDR3 coding DNA: TGTGCCAGCGAACAGGCCGGCGGTGGCTACACCTTC. Residues: CASEQAGGGYTF.

The table lists this clone with a few counts. The chain's CDR3 is CASSPGGSDGELFF. The CDR3 DNA reads TGTGCCAGTAGTCCGGGGGGTTCGGACGGGGAGCTGTTTTTT. The chain is built from TRBV19 and TRBJ2-2, with 7 bases fitting TRBD2. Germline V gene lookup returns CDR1 LNHDA and CDR2 SQIVND (reference sequence). After removal of 5 bases from V and 7 bases from J, the junction contained 7 bases not matched to a gene. The CDR3 length is 14 residues.

The chain employs TRBV2 and TRBJ2-7; TRBD1 matches at 7 bases. J gave up 6 bases and V 4 bases, and 6 bases lay outside the gene matches. The CDR3 runs to 13 residues. Germline V lookup: CDR1 SNHLY, CDR2 FYNNEI. The CDR3 DNA follows: TGTGCCAGCAGTGGAAGGGGGCAGGGCGAGCAGTACTTC. Translating it yields CASSGRGQGEQYF. Looking up the rest from reference TRBV2 and TRBJ2-7 gives the full variable domain: EPEVTQTPSHQVTQMGQEVILRCVPISNHLYFYWYRQILGQKVEFLVSFYNNEISEKSEIFDDQFSVERPDGSNFTLKIRSTKLEDSAMYFCASSGRGQGEQYFGPGTRLTVT.